This passage covers 7 T cell receptor beta chains from one sample sequenced in a study of blood T cell repertoires in COVID-19. Assay used: immunoSEQ multiplex PCR; TCRdb lists only in-frame clones, some missing. The sample shows under 170,000 clones, about nine tenths of them seen only once. The sequenced sample was peripheral blood. The receptors here all came from a woman in her sixties with active or convalescent COVID-19.

The chain combines TRBV2 with TRBJ2-2, with TRBD2 as a possible D gene (6 bases). CDR3 length equals 14 residues. Trimming shortened V by 7 bases and J by 8 bases, and 17 bases separated the two germline ends. The germline gives CDR1 SNHLY, CDR2 FYNNEI. The CDR3 DNA reads TGTGCCAGCACCCTCCTGGGACTCAGAGGGGAGCTGTTTTTT. As protein: CASTLLGLRGELFF.

DNA of the CDR3: TGTGCCACCTTGCGGGGGCCAGCCTATGGCTACACCTTC. The encoded protein is CATLRGPAYGYTF. This rearrangement joins TRBV6-5 to TRBJ1-2; weak D call: TRBD1 (6 bases). Trimming cost V 10 bases and J 4 bases, with 16 bases left between them. In germline, CDR1 is MNHEY, CDR2 SVGAGI. The CDR3 has 13 amino acids.

The CDR3 is CASSLFGGQAQETQYF. The CDR3 nucleotides read TGTGCCAGCAGCTTATTTGGTGGACAGGCCCAAGAGACCCAGTACTTC. This chain connects TRBV7-9 to TRBJ2-5, with 7 nucleotides matching TRBD1. The CDR3 loop spans 16 amino acids. V gave up 2 bases and J gave up 1 base; unmatched junction bases: 7. CDR1 is SEHNR and CDR2 is FQNEAQ in the germline V gene (reference sequence). The full variable domain, rest sourced from reference TRBV7-9 and TRBJ2-5, is DTGVSQNPRHKITKRGQNVTFRCDPISEHNRLYWYRQTLGQGPEFLTYFQNEAQLEKSRLLSDRFSAERPKGSFSTLEIQRTEQGDSAMYLCASSLFGGQAQETQYFGPGTRLLVL.

The genes are TRBV7-9 and TRBJ2-1; 9 nucleotides match TRBD1. The CDR3 runs 18 residues. With 3 bases clipped from V and 9 bases from J, the junction kept 18 bases outside the gene matches. Per germline, CDR1 SEHNR and CDR2 FQNEAQ (reference sequence). The chain's CDR3 is CASSFLALRTRDRAEQFF. The CDR3 nucleotides read TGTGCCAGCAGCTTCCTGGCTCTCCGGACTCGGGACAGGGCTGAGCAGTTCTTC. The full variable domain, rest sourced from reference TRBV7-9 and TRBJ2-1, is DTGVSQNPRHKITKRGQNVTFRCDPISEHNRLYWYRQTLGQGPEFLTYFQNEAQLEKSRLLSDRFSAERPKGSFSTLEIQRTEQGDSAMYLCASSFLALRTRDRAEQFFGPGTRLTVL.

This sequence joins TRBV5-6 and TRBJ1-2; the D gene is possibly TRBD1 (5 bases). This CDR3 comprises 14 residues. Germline CDR1 SGHDT, CDR2 YYEEEE. Trimming removed 1 base at V and 7 bases at J, with 14 bases between. For the CDR3, the DNA is TGTGCCAGCAGCTTGCGGGGGGATCTCTCTGGCTACACCTTC. Translation: CASSLRGDLSGYTF.

The V and J genes are TRBV6-2 or TRBV6-3 and TRBJ1-4; D is undetermined. This CDR3 region has 14 residues. Trimming pared 3 bases from V and 5 bases from J, leaving 10 bases between. Germline CDR1 is MNHEY and CDR2 is SVGEGT. CDR3 in amino acids: CASSYLQMNEKLFF. For the CDR3, the DNA is TGTGCCAGCAGTTATTTACAGATGAATGAAAAACTGTTTTTT.

The genes are TRBV19 and TRBJ1-1, with 7 positions matching TRBD1. Germline CDR1 is LNHDA and CDR2 is SQIVND (reference sequence). This CDR3 has 13 amino acids. V shed 4 bases, J shed 6 bases, and the junction held 5 bases outside the gene matches. This CDR3 reads CASSTGGRPEAFF. The DNA for the CDR3 is TGTGCCAGTAGTACAGGGGGGAGGCCTGAAGCTTTCTTT.